This entry features one T cell receptor beta chain sequence. Its antigen remains unknown. This record comes from a study of T cell repertoires in cytomegalovirus infection. Points from the study as a whole: HLA-C-restricted CMV-specific TCR beta clonotypes prevailed in the ex vivo response.

Each CDR3 protein is one row after TCRdb ran MiXCR on the reads. The sample consists of around 740,000 distinct CDR3 sequences, approximately 40% of them appearing once. CDR3 length equals 16 residues. V was clipped by 6 bases and J by 4 bases; unmatched bases: 14. Germline CDR1 and CDR2: SGHAT and FQNNGV. The TCR was taken from a human donor in good health (CMV status not recorded). Some clones in this sample may be carry-over from other donors' samples. The sequenced sample was PBMCs. The chain carries TRBV11-2 and TRBJ1-1; TRBD1 matches 7 bases. CDR3 sequence reads: CASSSEVGGKGTEAFF. As DNA, the CDR3 is TGTGCCAGCAGTAGTGAAGTAGGGGGCAAAGGCACTGAAGCTTTCTTT.